Listed below are T cell receptor beta chains from one sample, sequenced in a study of vaccination effects on CD4 cells after COVID-19. These receptors have no identified antigens. The data were produced by immunoSEQ multiplex PCR, yet TCRdb's version contains in-frame clones alone and is incomplete. The sample consists of fewer than 40,000 clones, about 63% of them appearing once. This material consisted of CD4+ T cells from PBMCs cultured with HCoV-229E spike peptides, taken before COVID-19 vaccination. These receptors all come from a human donor who received a COVID-19 vaccine. Each CDR3 is given with its conserved first and last residue. D genes are given only for firm matches. Clone size is given for some rows only: seen once, a few or many times, or a class if the clone is expanded.

J gene: TRBJ2-3; clone size: NA; V gene: TRBV4-1; D gene: NA; CDR3 DNA: TGCGCCAGCAGCCAAGATTGGTCCAGTTTTCCGTATTTT; CDR3 protein: CASSQDWSSFPYF
J gene: TRBJ2-7; clone size: NA; V gene: TRBV7-8; D gene: NA; CDR3 DNA: TGTGCCAGCAGCTCTAAGCCCACCTCCTACGAGCAGTACTTC; CDR3 protein: CASSSKPTSYEQYF
J gene: TRBJ1-1; clone size: NA; V gene: TRBV27; D gene: NA; CDR3 DNA: TGTGCCAGCAAAGAGAGTACCGAAGCTTTCTTT; CDR3 protein: CASKESTEAFF
J gene: TRBJ2-5; clone size: NA; V gene: TRBV12-3/TRBV12-4; D gene: NA; CDR3 DNA: TGTGCCAGCAGCAGGCGAGAGACCCAGTACTTC; CDR3 protein: CASSRRETQYF
J gene: TRBJ2-4; clone size: few; V gene: TRBV18; D gene: NA; CDR3 DNA: TGTGCCAGCTCATTACTAGCTAACCTAGCCAAAAACATTCAGTACTTC; CDR3 protein: CASSLLANLAKNIQYF
J gene: TRBJ1-5; clone size: NA; V gene: TRBV30; D gene: NA; CDR3 DNA: TGTGCCTGGAGTGTACAAGGCAATCAGCCCCAGCATTTT; CDR3 protein: CAWSVQGNQPQHF
J gene: TRBJ2-5; clone size: NA; V gene: TRBV10-3; D gene: TRBD1; CDR3 DNA: TGTGCCATCAGTTCCTCCGGGACAGGGGGAGAGACCCAGTACTTC; CDR3 protein: CAISSSGTGGETQYF
J gene: TRBJ1-1; clone size: NA; V gene: TRBV6-5; D gene: NA; CDR3 DNA: TGTGCCAGCAGTCGCCTAATGGGGGTTAACACTGAAGCTTTCTTT; CDR3 protein: CASSRLMGVNTEAFF
J gene: TRBJ1-5; clone size: few; V gene: TRBV7-6; D gene: TRBD1; CDR3 DNA: TGTGCCAGCAGCCAAGGACAGGGTCGGAATCAGCCCCAGCATTTT; CDR3 protein: CASSQGQGRNQPQHF
J gene: TRBJ2-7; clone size: once; V gene: TRBV5-5; D gene: NA; CDR3 DNA: TGTGCCAGCAGCTTTCGTTCGGCAGGGAGTAACGAGCAGTACTTC; CDR3 protein: CASSFRSAGSNEQYF
J gene: TRBJ1-1; clone size: NA; V gene: TRBV12-3/TRBV12-4; D gene: NA; CDR3 DNA: TGTGCCACCTCTAGGGTGAACACTGAAGCTTTCTTT; CDR3 protein: CATSRVNTEAFF
J gene: TRBJ2-1; clone size: NA; V gene: TRBV5-1; D gene: TRBD2; CDR3 DNA: TGCGCCAGCAGCATAAAAGCGGGAGGGCCGAATGAGCAGTTCTTC; CDR3 protein: CASSIKAGGPNEQFF
J gene: TRBJ2-5; clone size: NA; V gene: TRBV6-6; D gene: NA; CDR3 DNA: TGTGCCAGCAGGTCGACTGGGCAAGAGACCCAGTACTTC; CDR3 protein: CASRSTGQETQYF
J gene: TRBJ1-3; clone size: NA; V gene: TRBV5-1; D gene: TRBD1; CDR3 DNA: TGCGCCAGCAGCAGCGGGACAGGGGTTTATGGAAACACCATATATTTT; CDR3 protein: CASSSGTGVYGNTIYF
J gene: TRBJ2-7; clone size: few; V gene: TRBV5-4; D gene: TRBD2; CDR3 DNA: TGTGCCAGCAGCCCGACTAGCGGAGTCCCCTACGAGCAGTACTTC; CDR3 protein: CASSPTSGVPYEQYF
J gene: TRBJ1-4; clone size: NA; V gene: TRBV4-1; D gene: NA; CDR3 DNA: TGCGCCAGCAGCCAGAGCCAGAGAAATGAAAAACTGTTTTTT; CDR3 protein: CASSQSQRNEKLFF
J gene: TRBJ2-1; clone size: NA; V gene: TRBV5-1; D gene: TRBD2; CDR3 DNA: TGCGCCAGCAGCACTAACGGGGGGGCCTACAATGAGCAGTTCTTC; CDR3 protein: CASSTNGGAYNEQFF
J gene: TRBJ1-1; clone size: NA; V gene: TRBV6-1; D gene: NA; CDR3 DNA: TGTGCCAGCAGTGAAAGTAGTACTGAAGCTTTCTTT; CDR3 protein: CASSESSTEAFF
J gene: TRBJ1-1; clone size: few; V gene: TRBV5-1; D gene: NA; CDR3 DNA: TGCGCCAGCAGCTGGGGGGGGGCGAACACTGAAGCTTTCTTT; CDR3 protein: CASSWGGANTEAFF
J gene: TRBJ1-2; clone size: few; V gene: TRBV7-9; D gene: NA; CDR3 DNA: TGTGCCAGCAGCTTATCCGGGGGGGAATTGGATGGCTACACCTTC; CDR3 protein: CASSLSGGELDGYTF
J gene: TRBJ1-6; clone size: NA; V gene: TRBV25-1; D gene: NA; CDR3 DNA: TGTGCCAGCAGTGAATCTGTGCGGGCCAATTCACCCCTCCACTTT; CDR3 protein: CASSESVRANSPLHF
J gene: TRBJ2-1; clone size: few; V gene: TRBV5-1; D gene: NA; CDR3 DNA: TGCGCCAGCAGAGCGGACCCACAAAGCTTCAATGAGCAGTTCTTC; CDR3 protein: CASRADPQSFNEQFF
J gene: TRBJ1-2; clone size: few; V gene: TRBV30; D gene: NA; CDR3 DNA: TGTGCCTGGAGTAATGCAGAACCCACTAACTATGGCTACACCTTC; CDR3 protein: CAWSNAEPTNYGYTF
J gene: TRBJ2-5; clone size: once; V gene: TRBV5-6; D gene: TRBD2; CDR3 DNA: TGTGCCAGCAGCCCCGGGACTCCGGGAGGGACCCAGTACTTC; CDR3 protein: CASSPGTPGGTQYF
J gene: TRBJ2-3; clone size: NA; V gene: TRBV7-2; D gene: NA; CDR3 DNA: TGTGCCAGCAGAGGGCCCGCCACCCTCGGGACAGATACGCAGTATTTT; CDR3 protein: CASRGPATLGTDTQYF
J gene: TRBJ2-7; clone size: NA; V gene: TRBV18; D gene: NA; CDR3 DNA: TGTGCCAGCTCCCCGGCCTACGAGCAGTACTTC; CDR3 protein: CASSPAYEQYF
J gene: TRBJ2-4; clone size: NA; V gene: TRBV28; D gene: NA; CDR3 DNA: TGTGCCAGCAGTTTATACAGGGCCGCCAAAAACATTCAGTACTTC; CDR3 protein: CASSLYRAAKNIQYF
J gene: TRBJ1-4; clone size: NA; V gene: TRBV6-4; D gene: NA; CDR3 DNA: TGTGCCAGCAGTCCCGGGACAACCCTCGGGAATGAAAAACTGTTTTTT; CDR3 protein: CASSPGTTLGNEKLFF
J gene: TRBJ1-6; clone size: NA; V gene: TRBV10-3; D gene: NA; CDR3 DNA: TGTGCCATCAGTGACGTTCAACCCGGAGGACCCCTCCACTTT; CDR3 protein: CAISDVQPGGPLHF
J gene: TRBJ2-1; clone size: NA; V gene: TRBV5-3; D gene: NA; CDR3 DNA: TGTGCCAGAAGCACCAGTGGGAATGAGCAGTTCTTC; CDR3 protein: CARSTSGNEQFF
J gene: TRBJ1-1; clone size: NA; V gene: TRBV12-3/TRBV12-4; D gene: NA; CDR3 DNA: TGTGCCAGCAGTTCCGATTTTTTCACTGAAGCTTTCTTT; CDR3 protein: CASSSDFFTEAFF
J gene: TRBJ2-3; clone size: NA; V gene: TRBV28; D gene: TRBD1; CDR3 DNA: TGTGCCAGCAGCCCAGGGGGCCCAGATACGCAGTATTTT; CDR3 protein: CASSPGGPDTQYF
J gene: TRBJ2-7; clone size: NA; V gene: TRBV5-1; D gene: TRBD2; CDR3 DNA: TGCGCCAGCAGCTTCTCCGGGACTAGCGGGAGGGCCCTCGAGCAGTACTTC; CDR3 protein: CASSFSGTSGRALEQYF
J gene: TRBJ1-2; clone size: NA; V gene: TRBV6-5; D gene: NA; CDR3 DNA: TGTGCCAGCAGCTTCAGGGGTCCGGCTGGCTACACCTTC; CDR3 protein: CASSFRGPAGYTF
J gene: TRBJ1-2; clone size: NA; V gene: TRBV6-5; D gene: TRBD1; CDR3 DNA: TGTGCCAGCAGTCGGACAGGGCCTGAGTATGGCTACACCTTC; CDR3 protein: CASSRTGPEYGYTF
J gene: TRBJ1-2; clone size: NA; V gene: TRBV7-2; D gene: TRBD1; CDR3 DNA: TGTGCCAGCAGCCTATCGGGACAGGGGGTCTATGGCTACACCTTC; CDR3 protein: CASSLSGQGVYGYTF
J gene: TRBJ1-2; clone size: NA; V gene: TRBV7-8; D gene: NA; CDR3 DNA: TGTGCCAGCAGCTTAGCGGGGGGCGGACCCTATGGCTACACCTTC; CDR3 protein: CASSLAGGGPYGYTF
J gene: TRBJ2-1; clone size: NA; V gene: TRBV6-1; D gene: TRBD2; CDR3 DNA: TGTGCCAGCAGTGAAAGGGACTATTTTTACAATGAGCAGTTCTTC; CDR3 protein: CASSERDYFYNEQFF
J gene: TRBJ2-3; clone size: NA; V gene: TRBV20-1; D gene: NA; CDR3 DNA: TGCAGTGCTAGAGATACTATGACGCAGTATTTT; CDR3 protein: CSARDTMTQYF
J gene: TRBJ2-1; clone size: NA; V gene: TRBV5-1; D gene: NA; CDR3 DNA: TGCGCCAGCAGCCCTAAAGACGGATCCAATGAGCAGTTCTTC; CDR3 protein: CASSPKDGSNEQFF
J gene: TRBJ1-6; clone size: NA; V gene: TRBV7-2; D gene: TRBD1; CDR3 DNA: TGTGCCAGCAGTCGACCGTCACAGGGGAATGGTTCACCCCTCCACTTT; CDR3 protein: CASSRPSQGNGSPLHF